A single TCR beta chain is shown here with its context. The antigen remains unidentified. The sample holds other DNA sequences that translate to the same CDR3. Naive-designated CD8 cells lacked CD45RO, were positively enriched for CCR7, and omitted terminally differentiated effector memory CD45RA+ cells. The sample originates from a study of shared clonotypes between healthy human individuals. Deep-level assay runs were performed. Assay: immunoSEQ multiplex PCR; the TCRdb copy retains only in-frame clones and omits some. The sample has about 580,000 clones; roughly 98% are singletons. Losses at the gene ends were 0 bases for V and 4 bases for J; bases not matched to a gene: 3. Germline values: CDR1 MGHRA, CDR2 YSYEKL. The CDR3 has 15 amino acids. Findings of the study overall: Generation probability values for non-shared clonotypes were lower than those for clonotypes shared by all four donors.

Sequencing input: naive CD8+ T cells sorted from blood. V and J are TRBV4-1 and TRBJ2-7; 10 bases match TRBD2. The TCR comes from a man younger than 45 in good health. The chain's CDR3 is CASSQEASGSYEQYF. CDR3 nucleotide sequence: TGCGCCAGCAGCCAAGAGGCTAGCGGGAGTTACGAGCAGTACTTC.